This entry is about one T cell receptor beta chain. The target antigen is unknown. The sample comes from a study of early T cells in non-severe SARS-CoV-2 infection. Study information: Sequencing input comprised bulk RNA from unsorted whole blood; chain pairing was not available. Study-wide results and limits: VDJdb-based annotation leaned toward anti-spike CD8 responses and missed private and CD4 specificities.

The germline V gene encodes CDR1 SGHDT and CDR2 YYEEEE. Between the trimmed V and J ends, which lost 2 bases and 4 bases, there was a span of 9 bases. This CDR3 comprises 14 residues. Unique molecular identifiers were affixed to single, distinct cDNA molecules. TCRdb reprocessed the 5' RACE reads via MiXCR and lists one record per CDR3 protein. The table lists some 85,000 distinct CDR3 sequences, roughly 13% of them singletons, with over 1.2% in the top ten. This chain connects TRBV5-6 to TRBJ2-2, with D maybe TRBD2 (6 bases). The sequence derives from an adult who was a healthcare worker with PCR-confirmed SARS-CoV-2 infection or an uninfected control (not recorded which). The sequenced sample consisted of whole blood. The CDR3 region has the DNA TGTGCCAGCAGCTTACCCGGGGGCACCGGGGAGCTGTTTTTT. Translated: CASSLPGGTGELFF.